This passage covers 2 T cell receptor beta chains from one sample sequenced in a study of T-cell reconstitution after alpha-beta-depleted transplantation in children. The authors prepared the TCRbeta library with unique molecular identifiers. MiXCR, run by TCRdb on the PCR reads, gives a single entry per CDR3 protein. The table lists almost 600,000 distinct CDR3 sequences, 20% to 30% of them singletons. The sequencing here drew on PBMCs, taken before TCRalphabeta/CD19-depleted stem cell transplant. These receptors were taken from a boy under two years old with Wiskott-Aldrich syndrome, due to receive a stem cell transplant.

This chain uses TRBV4-1 with TRBJ2-7, with 8 bases that match TRBD1. After removal of 3 bases from V and 2 bases from J, the junction contained 6 bases not matched to a gene. The V gene's germline CDR1 is MGHRA and CDR2 YSYEKL. CDR3 length: 15 amino acids. CDR3 sequence reads: CASSQDRDRTYEQYF. CDR3 coding DNA: TGCGCCAGCAGCCAGGACCGGGACAGGACCTACGAGCAGTACTTC.

This clonotype was observed a handful of times. The J gene is TRBJ2-3, the V gene TRBV5-1, with 8 bases lining up with TRBD1. The length of the CDR3 is 16 residues. Germline CDR1 and CDR2: SGHRS and YFSETQ. V gave up 0 bases and J gave up 4 bases; unmatched junction bases: 7. CDR3 region: CASSLANRGFSDTQYF. CDR3 sequence (DNA): TGCGCCAGCAGCTTGGCCAACAGGGGGTTTTCAGATACGCAGTATTTT.